This TCR beta chain was observed in a study of T cells expressing NK-cell markers. CDR3 length: 16 residues. In germline, CDR1 is DFQATT, CDR2 SNEGSKA (reference sequence). TCRdb reprocessed the 5' RACE reads; each CDR3 protein has one entry and no DNA is given. The specimen's table records about 140,000 distinct CDR3 sequences. This receptor was taken from a man aged 18 to 30 in good health. The sample was blood T cells: a sorted CD56 or NKG2C T cell subset, CD4+ or CD8+ T cells, or bulk PBMC T cells (not recorded which). The chain couples TRBV20-1 to TRBJ2-2; TCRdb's D gene call, TRBD1, goes unchecked for lack of DNA. The CDR3 sequence: CSARDGRGTGAGELFF.